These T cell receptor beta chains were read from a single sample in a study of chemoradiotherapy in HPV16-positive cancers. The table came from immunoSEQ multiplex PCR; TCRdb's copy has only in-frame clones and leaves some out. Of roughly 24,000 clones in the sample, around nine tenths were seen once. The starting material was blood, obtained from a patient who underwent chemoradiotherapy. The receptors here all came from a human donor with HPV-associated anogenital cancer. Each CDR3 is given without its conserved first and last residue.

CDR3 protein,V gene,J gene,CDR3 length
SVDGEGQGPYEQY,TRBV29-1,TRBJ2-7,13
ASSSTEGNEQF,TRBV6-5,TRBJ2-1,11
ASSWATGNTEAF,TRBV6-5,TRBJ1-1,12
ASSPRLAGDQRNTGELF,TRBV7-9,TRBJ2-2,17
SVEHIYNEQF,TRBV29-1,TRBJ2-1,10
ASSYSMGQSPNEQY,TRBV6-5,TRBJ2-7,14
ASSLQGNTEAF,TRBV7-9,TRBJ1-1,11
ASSFSGGAVHTQY,TRBV7-2,TRBJ2-3,13
ASSFGHSTTDTQY,TRBV5-1,TRBJ2-3,13
ATSREDQSSYNEQF,TRBV15,TRBJ2-1,14
ASSMGDRGDQPQH,TRBV5-8,TRBJ1-5,13
AISGRDPRSYEQY,TRBV10-3,TRBJ2-7,13
ASSLSIIGGREETQY,TRBV7-2,TRBJ2-5,15
ASSQDPGQGISNEQF,TRBV4-2,TRBJ2-1,15
ASSYQGDYGYT,TRBV6-6,TRBJ1-2,11
ASSFTSGRTETQY,TRBV7-9,TRBJ2-5,13
ARSRADPSGNTIY,TRBV10-1,TRBJ1-3,13
ASSSGGREETQY,TRBV5-1,TRBJ2-5,12
ASSVSRITNEKLF,TRBV7-8,TRBJ1-4,13
ASSLTGGLYGYT,TRBV5-1,TRBJ1-2,12
ASSQGGASIYEQY,TRBV4-3,TRBJ2-7,13
ASSIAQNYGYT,TRBV19,TRBJ1-2,11
ASSPWTGGRFGELF,TRBV27,TRBJ2-2,14
ASSQGSGGSADTQY,TRBV4-2,TRBJ2-3,14
ASSLLTGIYNEQF,TRBV7-9,TRBJ2-1,13
ASRNQNLATNEKLF,TRBV2,TRBJ1-4,14
SPREGGAGKTQY,TRBV29-1,TRBJ2-5,12
ASTWTGGTDTQY,TRBV7-9,TRBJ2-3,12
ASRPGQSYEQY,TRBV27,TRBJ2-7,11
ASSPGTGAGNTIY,TRBV7-2,TRBJ1-3,13
ASSQEFTGEAF,TRBV4-3,TRBJ1-1,11
ASSLLAIRAHEQY,TRBV5-1,TRBJ2-7,13
ASRERGTEAF,TRBV7-9,TRBJ1-1,10
ASSHRASQGNTIY,TRBV14,TRBJ1-3,13
ASSYRAGSSYEQY,TRBV6-5,.,13
ASSLSGGEYGWYEQY,TRBV11-2,TRBJ2-7,15
ASSVVGSTGELF,TRBV9,TRBJ2-2,12
ASRAGLLYNEQF,TRBV11-1,TRBJ2-1,12
ASSPTGLNTEAF,TRBV18,TRBJ1-1,12
ASSVDWKGAYNEQF,TRBV9,TRBJ2-1,14
ASSLLTGGNQPQH,TRBV7-6,TRBJ1-5,13
ASSLARGPGAAF,TRBV11-2,TRBJ1-1,12
ASSPAGTGRDEQF,TRBV7-2,TRBJ2-1,13
ASSLLAYKVF,TRBV7-9,TRBJ2-1,10
ASSQAHLTGELF,TRBV4-2,TRBJ2-2,12
ASSLALGGNTEAF,TRBV7-9,TRBJ1-1,13
ASARGRAYEQY,TRBV6-5,TRBJ2-7,11
ASSPAGARGDTQY,TRBV4-3,TRBJ2-3,13
ASRIDGLVNEQY,TRBV6-5,TRBJ2-7,12